These 25 T cell receptor beta chains originate from one sample sequenced in a study of T cells in Graves' hyperthyroidism and ophthalmopathy. RNA transcripts yielded amplified TCR beta CDR3 regions. When the TCR CDR3 underwent first-round RT-PCR, the HTBI primer set was used. TCRdb used MiXCR to reprocess the multiplex PCR reads, holding one entry per CDR3 protein. The sample consists of around 450,000 distinct CDR3 sequences, approximately 14% of them appearing once. The sample comprised blood. The source of these receptors is a woman aged 18-29 years with Graves' hyperthyroidism.

V gene TRBV30 combines with J gene TRBJ2-1; D perhaps matches TRBD2 (6 bases). The CDR3 runs to 12 residues. In germline, CDR1 is GTSNPN, CDR2 SVGIG (reference sequence). With 2 bases removed from V and 6 bases from J, the gap between germline ends came to 8 bases. CDR3 sequence reads: CAWSRESNEQFF. Written as DNA, the CDR3 is TGTGCCTGGAGTCGGGAGAGCAATGAGCAGTTCTTC.

This clonotype was recorded at least ten times. V and J are TRBV30 and TRBJ1-1; D gene unclear. CDR3 length equals 13 residues. CDR1 and CDR2 (germline): GTSNPN, SVGIG (reference sequence). Trimming stripped 5 bases from V and 1 base from J, with 11 bases between. Here the CDR3 reads CAWSRTGNTEAFF. CDR3 in DNA: TGTGCCTGGTCCAGGACGGGGAACACTGAAGCTTTCTTT.

J is TRBJ1-3 and V is TRBV3-1; no firm D call. The CDR3 is 15 amino acids. CDR1 is LGHDT, CDR2 YNNKEL, per germline (reference sequence). V gave up 5 bases and J gave up 2 bases, with 13 bases separating them. CDR3 sequence reads: CASSSAWRAGNTIYF. The DNA of the CDR3 is TGTGCCAGCAGCTCGGCATGGAGGGCTGGAAACACCATATATTTT.

This clonotype came up a few times. The chain recombines TRBV19 with TRBJ2-1, with 14 positions matching TRBD2. V lost 9 bases to trimming and J lost 2 bases; unmatched junction nucleotides: 12. CDR3 length equals 18 residues. Germline lookup yields CDR1 LNHDA and CDR2 SQIVND (reference sequence). For the CDR3, the DNA is TGTGCCAGCTCATACACCGGGACTAGCGGGGGCCCCTACAATGAGCAGTTCTTC. It encodes CASSYTGTSGGPYNEQFF.

This clonotype was seen repeatedly, ten times or more. This chain links TRBV20-1 with TRBJ2-1; 8 bases are a match to TRBD2. Germline V gives CDR1 DFQATT, CDR2 SNEGSKA (reference sequence). CDR3 length: 17 amino acids. The trim removed 0 bases at V and 4 bases at J, leaving 11 bases unmatched. Written as DNA, the CDR3 is TGCAGTGCTAGAGACGCCCAGCTAGCGGGTTTTTACAATGAGCAGTTCTTC. Protein sequence: CSARDAQLAGFYNEQFF.

The sample holds many counts of this clonotype. The V and J genes are TRBV10-1 and TRBJ2-5; no clear D gene. Germline values: CDR1 WNHNN, CDR2 SYGVQD (reference sequence). V shed 4 bases and J shed 5 bases, with 14 bases lying between them. This CDR3 is 14 amino acids long. Here the CDR3 DNA reads TGCGCCAGCAGTGGGGTGTTGGATTCGGAGACCCAGTACTTC. Amino acid sequence: CASSGVLDSETQYF.

This clonotype was counted a few times. This chain links TRBV6-1 with TRBJ1-6; no reliable D call. The CDR3 totals 14 residues. Trimming took off 5 bases at V and 5 bases at J, with 10 bases between the two ends. Germline loops: CDR1 MNHNS, CDR2 SASEGT. Here the CDR3 DNA reads TGTGCCAGCAGTCCCGAGGGCCATAATTCACCCCTCCACTTT. Translation gives CASSPEGHNSPLHF.

The rearrangement joins TRBV29-1 to TRBJ1-3; 8 nucleotides line up with TRBD1. The J segment lost 8 bases and the V segment lost 4 bases, leaving 7 bases of the junction unmatched. This CDR3 contains 13 residues. CDR1 and CDR2 from the germline V gene are SQVTM and ANQGSEA. The CDR3 DNA reads as TGCAGCGTTGGTGGACAGGGTGCAGACACCATATATTTT. Protein sequence: CSVGGQGADTIYF.

The table lists this clonotype with a few counts. The chain is built from TRBV5-1 and TRBJ2-7; D may be TRBD2 (6 bases). Germline loops: CDR1 SGHRS, CDR2 YFSETQ. This CDR3 contains 15 residues. Trimming took 3 bases from V and 3 from J, leaving 16 bases between them. CDR3 sequence reads: CASSYGGLANYEQYF. The DNA of the CDR3 is TGCGCCAGCAGCTATGGAGGGCTAGCGAACTACGAGCAGTACTTC.

This clonotype has at least ten counts. The rearrangement uses TRBV2 and TRBJ1-5; TRBD1 is a possible D gene (6 bases). CDR3 length equals 13 residues. Trimming removed 8 bases at V and 1 base at J, with 9 bases between. Germline V gene data show CDR1 as SNHLY and CDR2 as FYNNEI. The CDR3 spells CASRGLSNQPQHF. CDR3 sequence (DNA): TGTGCCAGCCGGGGGCTGAGCAATCAGCCCCAGCATTTT. Full variable domain (remainder filled in from reference TRBV2 and TRBJ1-5): EPEVTQTPSHQVTQMGQEVILRCVPISNHLYFYWYRQILGQKVEFLVSFYNNEISEKSEIFDDQFSVERPDGSNFTLKIRSTKLEDSAMYFCASRGLSNQPQHFGDGTRLSIL.

This chain joins TRBV27 and TRBJ2-5; D is unclear. V lost 5 bases, J lost 3 bases, and 10 bases lay in between. This CDR3 spans 13 amino acids. The germline gives CDR1 MNHEY, CDR2 SMNVEV (reference sequence). CDR3 region: CASSTRQEETQYF. The CDR3 nucleotides read TGTGCCAGCAGTACCCGACAAGAAGAGACCCAGTACTTC.

The gene calls are TRBV7-2 and TRBJ2-7; no reliable D call. The CDR3 totals 14 residues. The germline V gene has CDR1 SGHTA and CDR2 FQGNSA. Trimming left V 6 bases short and J 5 bases short, with 17 bases between. CDR3 residues: CASSPKRWYHEQYF. In nucleotides, the CDR3 is TGTGCCAGCAGTCCTAAGAGATGGTACCACGAGCAGTACTTC.

This clonotype was counted ten times or more. The chain is built from TRBV7-9 and TRBJ2-7; D is unresolved. This CDR3 is 12 amino acids long. Trimming shortened V by 2 bases and J by 9 bases, and 11 bases separated the two germline ends. Germline CDR1 reads SEHNR; CDR2 reads FQNEAQ (reference sequence). The CDR3 DNA sequence: TGTGCCAGCAGCTTACTAAGCAGCAGGCAGTACTTC. As protein: CASSLLSSRQYF.

This clonotype has a count of ten or more. The chain links TRBV12-3 or TRBV12-4 to TRBJ1-5; D unclear. V shed 6 bases and J shed 2 bases, with 17 bases lying between them. CDR3 size: 16 residues. As DNA, the CDR3 is TGTGCCAGCAGCCCCCCGAGCTTTCAAGGCAATCAGCCCCAGCATTTT. It encodes CASSPPSFQGNQPQHF.

This clonotype was recorded at least ten times. The chain recombines TRBV24-1 with TRBJ1-5; D remains ambiguous. Germline loops: CDR1 KGHDR, CDR2 SFDVKD. CDR3 length equals 13 residues. V lost 8 bases and J 5 bases, leaving 12 bases between the germline ends. CDR3 bases: TGTGCCACCATTGGGAATGGGGATCAGCCCCAGCATTTT. This sequence encodes CATIGNGDQPQHF.

This clonotype was detected ten times or more. The V and J genes are TRBV29-1 and TRBJ2-5, with D perhaps being TRBD1 or TRBD2 (6 bases each). The CDR3 extends over 15 amino acids. Germline values: CDR1 SQVTM, CDR2 ANQGSEA. The V end lost 3 bases, the J end lost 1 base, and 15 bases lay between the germline ends. CDR3 in DNA: TGCAGCGTTGAGGGGGCTAGCGTATTCCAAGAGACCCAGTACTTC. Translating gives CSVEGASVFQETQYF.

This clonotype was recorded at least ten times. The rearrangement uses TRBV6-1 and TRBJ1-4; 7 bases are a match to TRBD1. The CDR3 loop spans 17 amino acids. Per germline, CDR1 MNHNS and CDR2 SASEGT. V lost 6 bases, J lost 6 bases, and 16 bases stayed unmatched. Written as DNA, the CDR3 is TGTGCCAGCAGAGCTGGACAGGATAGATCTTCTTATGAAAAACTGTTTTTT. Its translation is CASRAGQDRSSYEKLFF.

As to this clonotype: This may arise from a read error, as a much more abundant clone is one base away. V and J are TRBV2 and TRBJ1-1; a weak D match, TRBD1 (6 bases). Germline assignment: CDR1 SNHLY and CDR2 FYNNEI. This CDR3 has 15 amino acids. CDR3 sequence: CASSPSGGGKTETFF. In nucleotides, the CDR3 is TGTGCCAGCAGTCCTTCGGGAGGGGGAAAGACTGAAACTTTCTTT.

This clonotype has at least ten counts. The chain recombines TRBV6-1 with TRBJ2-7; TRBD1 might be the D (6 bases). The CDR3 is 13 residues long. Germline-derived CDR1 and CDR2 are MNHNS and SASEGT. The V end lost 5 bases, the J end lost 6 bases, and 14 bases lay between the germline ends. CDR3 loop: CASSSRQALEQYF. The DNA of the CDR3 is TGTGCCAGCAGTTCCCGACAGGCCCTCGAGCAGTACTTC.

The V call is TRBV4-1, the J call TRBJ2-1; weak D call: TRBD2 (7 bases). V was shortened by 7 bases and J by 6 bases, with 22 bases between the two germline ends. CDR1 and CDR2 (germline): MGHRA, YSYEKL. This CDR3 comprises 16 residues. The CDR3 protein is CASKGGAASPGNEQFF. The CDR3 region has the DNA TGCGCCAGCAAAGGGGGGGCGGCTAGCCCAGGCAATGAGCAGTTCTTC.

This clonotype was counted many times. The J gene is TRBJ1-1, the V gene TRBV12-3 or TRBV12-4; tentatively, D is TRBD1 (6 bases). The CDR3 totals 15 residues. Trimming took off 7 bases at V and 3 bases at J, with 18 bases between the two ends. The CDR3 region has the DNA TGTGCCAGCAACTTACGGCAGGGGCGTCACACTGAAGCTTTCTTT. This sequence encodes CASNLRQGRHTEAFF.

This clonotype has at least ten counts. The rearrangement joins TRBV30 to TRBJ1-4; TRBD1 matches at 9 bases. The CDR3 is 15 amino acids. Germline loops: CDR1 GTSNPN, CDR2 SVGIG (reference sequence). Losses at the gene ends were 3 bases for V and 8 bases for J; bases not matched to a gene: 10. The CDR3, as DNA: TGTGCCTGGAGCCCCGGGACAGGGAACGGGGAAAAACTGTTTTTT. Encoded protein: CAWSPGTGNGEKLFF.

Many counts were recorded for this clonotype. This rearrangement joins TRBV18 to TRBJ2-7, with 8 bases lining up with TRBD1. V lost 3 bases, J lost 3 bases, and 10 bases stayed unmatched. Germline V gives CDR1 KGHSH, CDR2 LQKENI. CDR3 length equals 16 residues. CDR3 DNA sequence: TGTGCCAGCTCACCGACAGGGGCCCGACGAGGCTACGAGCAGTACTTC. Translated: CASSPTGARRGYEQYF. The full variable domain, with the rest looked up from reference TRBV18 and TRBJ2-7, is NAGVMQNPRHLVRRRGQEARLRCSPMKGHSHVYWYRQLPEEGLKFMVYLQKENIIDESGMPKERFSAEFPKEGPSILRIQQVVRGDSAAYFCASSPTGARRGYEQYFGPGTRLTVT.

This clonotype was detected ten times or more. This chain links TRBV3-1 with TRBJ2-1; D is possibly TRBD2 (6 bases). Per the germline V gene, CDR1 is LGHDT and CDR2 is YNNKEL (reference sequence). V lost 0 bases and J 1 base, leaving 10 bases between the germline ends. This CDR3 contains 16 residues. DNA of the CDR3: TGTGCCAGCAGCCAAGAGGCGGGAATGTCCTACAATGAGCAGTTCTTC. It codes for CASSQEAGMSYNEQFF.

This clonotype was seen repeatedly, ten times or more. The chain has TRBV7-9 and TRBJ2-1; 10 nucleotides match TRBD2. Trimming removed 4 bases from V and 9 bases from J; junction bases left unmatched: 12. The CDR3 extends over 16 amino acids. Germline CDR1 is SEHNR and CDR2 is FQNEAQ (reference sequence). CDR3 residues: CASSWGDLAGVFEQFF. For the CDR3, the DNA is TGTGCCAGCAGCTGGGGAGATCTAGCGGGAGTTTTTGAGCAGTTCTTC.